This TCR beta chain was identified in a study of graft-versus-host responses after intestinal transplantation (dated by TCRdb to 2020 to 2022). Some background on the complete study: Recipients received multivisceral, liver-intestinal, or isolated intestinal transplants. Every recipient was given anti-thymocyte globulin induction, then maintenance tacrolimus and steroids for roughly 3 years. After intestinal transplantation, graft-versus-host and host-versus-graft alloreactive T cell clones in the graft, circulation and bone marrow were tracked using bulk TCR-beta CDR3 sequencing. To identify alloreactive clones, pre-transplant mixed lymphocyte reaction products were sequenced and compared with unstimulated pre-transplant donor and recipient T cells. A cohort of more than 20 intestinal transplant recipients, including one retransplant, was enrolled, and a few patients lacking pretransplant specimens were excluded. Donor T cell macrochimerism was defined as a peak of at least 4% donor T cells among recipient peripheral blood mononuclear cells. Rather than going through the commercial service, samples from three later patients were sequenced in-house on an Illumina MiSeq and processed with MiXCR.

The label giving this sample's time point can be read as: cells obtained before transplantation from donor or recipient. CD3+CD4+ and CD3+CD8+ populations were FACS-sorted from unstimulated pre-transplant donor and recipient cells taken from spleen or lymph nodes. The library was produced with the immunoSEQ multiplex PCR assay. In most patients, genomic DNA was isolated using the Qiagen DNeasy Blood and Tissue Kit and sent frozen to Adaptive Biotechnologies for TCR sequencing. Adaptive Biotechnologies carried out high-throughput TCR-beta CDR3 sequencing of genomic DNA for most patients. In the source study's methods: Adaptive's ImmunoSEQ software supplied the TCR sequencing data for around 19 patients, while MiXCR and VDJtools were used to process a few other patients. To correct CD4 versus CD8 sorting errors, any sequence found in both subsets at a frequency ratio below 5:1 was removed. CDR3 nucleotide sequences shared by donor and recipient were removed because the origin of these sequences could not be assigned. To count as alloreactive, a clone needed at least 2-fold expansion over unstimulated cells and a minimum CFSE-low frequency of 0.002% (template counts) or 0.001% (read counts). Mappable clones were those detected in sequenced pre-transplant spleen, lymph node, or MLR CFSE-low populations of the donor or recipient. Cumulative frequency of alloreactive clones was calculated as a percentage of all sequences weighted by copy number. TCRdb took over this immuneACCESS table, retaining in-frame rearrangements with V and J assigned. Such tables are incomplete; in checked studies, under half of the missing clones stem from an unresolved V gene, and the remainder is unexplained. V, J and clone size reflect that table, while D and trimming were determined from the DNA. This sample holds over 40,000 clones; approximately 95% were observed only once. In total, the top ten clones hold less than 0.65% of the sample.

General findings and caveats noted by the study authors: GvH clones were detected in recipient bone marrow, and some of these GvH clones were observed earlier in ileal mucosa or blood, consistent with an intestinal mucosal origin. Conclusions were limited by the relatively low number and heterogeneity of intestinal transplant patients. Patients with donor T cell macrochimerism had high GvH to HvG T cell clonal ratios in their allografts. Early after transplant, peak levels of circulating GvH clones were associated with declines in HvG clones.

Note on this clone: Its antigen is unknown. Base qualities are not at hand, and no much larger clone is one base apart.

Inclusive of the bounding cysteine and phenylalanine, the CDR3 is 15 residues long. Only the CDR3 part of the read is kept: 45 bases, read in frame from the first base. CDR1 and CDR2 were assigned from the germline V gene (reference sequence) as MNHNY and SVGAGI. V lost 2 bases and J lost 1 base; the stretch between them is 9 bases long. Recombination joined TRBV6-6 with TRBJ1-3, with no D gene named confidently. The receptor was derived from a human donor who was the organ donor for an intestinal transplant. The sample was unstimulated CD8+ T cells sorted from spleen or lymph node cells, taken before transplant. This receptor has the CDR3 CASSYAVRSGNTIYF. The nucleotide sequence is TGTGCCAGCAGTTACGCGGTGAGGTCTGGAAACACCATATATTTT.